What follows describes a single T cell receptor beta chain. The antigen is not known. This record comes from a study of cytomegalovirus exposure and HLA in healthy donors. Broader study findings: In vitro assays verified that three CMV-associated chains recognized CMV antigens specifically. The finding came from a later analysis; first-cohort TCR clusters tended to co-occur in the 130 or so validation repertoires.

The CDR3 extends over 15 amino acids. CDR1 is LGHNA, CDR2 YNFKEQ, per germline. Between the trimmed V and J ends, which lost 2 bases and 0 bases, there was a span of 7 bases. Using immunoSEQ multiplex PCR, the repertoire was profiled, and TCRdb retains in-frame clones only, with some absent. The sample carries 90,000 to 130,000 clones, 88% recorded once. The sample comprised PBMCs. The rearrangement links TRBV4-2 to TRBJ1-4; TRBD1 is a possible D gene (6 bases). This receptor was obtained from a woman under 40 in good health and CMV-seropositive. Here the CDR3 reads CASSQRGTTNEKLFF. The CDR3 DNA sequence: TGTGCCAGCAGCCAAAGGGGGACAACTAATGAAAAACTGTTTTTT.